These T cell receptor beta chains were read from a single sample in a study of CD8+ T cells in alopecia areata. Sequencing used immunoSEQ multiplex PCR; TCRdb keeps in-frame clones, though not all of them. The sample carries about 270,000 clones, 60% recorded once. The sequencing here drew on CD4+ T cells sorted from blood, taken at roughly week 53, from a patient treated with tofacitinib. The receptor source for this set is a human donor with alopecia areata. Both conserved end residues are part of each CDR3. Each record gives: J gene, CDR3 length, D gene, clone size, V gene, CDR3 protein, CDR3 DNA. A D gene is named only where the DNA matches it firmly. Size tells how often a clone was seen (once, few, many) or the class of an expanded clone, and some rows leave it out.

>TRBJ2-1|16|TRBD2|NA|TRBV19
CASSLSSGGAYNEQFF
TGTGCCAGTAGTCTCTCTAGCGGGGGGGCCTACAATGAGCAGTTCTTC
>TRBJ2-1|17|TRBD2|many|TRBV5-6
CASSLYLSSGAYNEQFF
TGTGCCAGCAGCTTGTATTTGTCTAGCGGGGCGTACAATGAGCAGTTCTTC
>TRBJ2-2|16|TRBD1|once|TRBV14
CASSRYRGQGTGELFF
TGTGCCAGCAGCCGTTACAGGGGGCAGGGCACCGGGGAGCTGTTTTTT
>TRBJ2-1|12|NA|NA|TRBV5-6
CASSPDRDEQFF
TGTGCCAGCAGCCCGGACAGAGATGAGCAGTTCTTC
>TRBJ1-6|15|NA|NA|TRBV27
CASSPPGLPNSPLHF
TGTGCCAGCAGTCCTCCGGGCCTACCGAATTCACCCCTCCACTTT
>TRBJ2-7|14|NA|NA|TRBV7-9
CASSFGQPFGEQYF
TGTGCCAGCAGCTTCGGACAGCCGTTCGGCGAGCAGTACTTC
>TRBJ2-3|14|NA|NA|TRBV25-1
CASSDVRGTDTQYF
TGTGCCAGCAGTGATGTCAGGGGCACAGATACGCAGTATTTT
>TRBJ1-6|13|NA|few|TRBV4-1
CASSQDWNSPLHF
TGCGCCAGCAGCCAAGATTGGAATTCACCCCTCCACTTT
>TRBJ2-5|14|NA|NA|TRBV5-8
CASTLEAGQETQYF
TGTGCCAGCACCCTCGAGGCAGGCCAAGAGACCCAGTACTTC
>TRBJ2-2|12|NA|few|TRBV7-2
CASSLYAGELFF
TGTGCCAGCAGCCTCTATGCCGGGGAGCTGTTTTTT
>TRBJ2-7|15|NA|few|TRBV10-3
CAIRGGGGSSYEQYF
TGTGCCATCAGGGGGGGTGGAGGGAGCTCCTACGAGCAGTACTTC
>TRBJ2-5|13|NA|NA|TRBV7-7
CASSFRPEETQYF
TGTGCTAGCAGCTTTCGGCCCGAAGAGACCCAGTACTTC
>TRBJ1-5|13|NA|NA|TRBV30
CAWGDGLNQPQHF
TGTGCCTGGGGGGACGGCCTCAATCAGCCCCAGCATTTT
>TRBJ2-5|13|NA|NA|TRBV4-2
CASSQSPKETQYF
TGTGCCAGCAGCCAATCTCCTAAAGAGACCCAGTACTTC